These 12 T cell receptor beta chains were all obtained from the same sample, sequenced in a study of graft-versus-host responses after intestinal transplantation. Sequencing was performed with immunoSEQ multiplex PCR; in TCRdb, only in-frame clones are kept and a portion is missing. Here the sample spans 20,000 to 25,000 clones, around 94% being singletons. The material sequenced was PBMCs, taken about 9 months after intestinal transplant. The receptor source for this set is a human patient who received an intestinal transplant, so some T cells may come from the graft donor.

This clone was counted a few times. This sequence joins TRBV6-1 and TRBJ1-5; possible D gene TRBD1, 6 bases. The V and J ends lost 6 bases and 9 bases respectively, with 15 bases between them. This CDR3 is 13 amino acids long. Germline CDR1 MNHNS, CDR2 SASEGT. The CDR3 spells CASSVEQGWPQHF. The CDR3 DNA is TGTGCCAGCAGCGTTGAACAGGGATGGCCCCAGCATTTT.

J is TRBJ2-1 and V is TRBV9; D unresolved. The germline V and J ends were trimmed by 5 bases and 7 bases, with 4 bases remaining between them. The CDR3 is 10 amino acids. Per germline, CDR1 SGDLS and CDR2 YYNGEE. The DNA for the CDR3 is TGTGCCAGCAGTGGTAATGAGCAGTTCTTC. It yields the protein CASSGNEQFF.

The chain combines TRBV7-9 with TRBJ1-5, with D unresolved. The CDR3 has 19 residues. Trimming cost V 9 bases and J 6 bases, with 33 bases left between them. Looked up from germline, CDR1 is SEHNR and CDR2 is FQNEAQ (reference sequence). The CDR3 bases are TGTGCCAGAACCAAAATGAGCCGGGTCGGGGAACGACGGCTTCAGCCCCAGCATTTT. Translating it yields CARTKMSRVGERRLQPQHF.

The chain uses TRBV30 and TRBJ2-1; D perhaps matches TRBD1 (6 bases). V was shortened by 2 bases and J by 4 bases, with 9 bases between the two germline ends. Germline loops: CDR1 GTSNPN, CDR2 SVGIG (reference sequence). The CDR3 is 13 amino acids. The CDR3 region is CAWSLQGYNEQFF. The CDR3, as DNA: TGTGCCTGGAGTCTACAGGGTTACAATGAGCAGTTCTTC.

CDR3 amino acids: CASSRDIENIQYF. The CDR3, as DNA: TGTGCCAGCAGTCGTGATATCGAAAACATTCAGTACTTC. This chain connects TRBV6-1 to TRBJ2-4, with D unresolved. There are 13 residues in the CDR3. V was pared by 5 bases and J by 5 bases, with 10 bases between. In germline, CDR1 is MNHNS, CDR2 SASEGT.

V is TRBV6-5 and J is TRBJ2-7; D may be TRBD1 or TRBD2 (5 bases each). The germline CDR1 and CDR2 sequences are MNHEY and SVGAGI. This CDR3 region has 14 residues. V was clipped by 5 bases and J by 3 bases, with 14 bases between them. CDR3: CASSTPGRDYEQYF. CDR3 DNA sequence: TGTGCCAGCAGTACCCCGGGACGGGACTACGAGCAGTACTTC.

The chain couples TRBV10-3 to TRBJ2-7, with D hard to call. Germline CDR1 is ENHRY and CDR2 is SYGVKD. The V gene lost 7 bases and the J gene lost 0 bases, with 19 bases spanning the gap. The CDR3 runs 16 residues. Written as DNA, the CDR3 is TGTGCCATCAAGAGTCCCGACACACCGAGCTCCTACGAGCAGTACTTC. It codes for CAIKSPDTPSSYEQYF.

The rearrangement joins TRBV28 to TRBJ1-4; 9 bases fit TRBD1. This CDR3 has 17 residues. The J segment lost 8 bases and the V segment lost 4 bases, leaving 14 bases of the junction unmatched. Looked up from germline, CDR1 is MDHEN and CDR2 is SYDVKM. As DNA, the CDR3 is TGTGCCAGCAGTTCTACGGGACAGGGTGACTGGGAGGAAAAACTGTTTTTT. Translating gives CASSSTGQGDWEEKLFF. Full variable domain (rest looked up from reference TRBV28 and TRBJ1-4): DVKVTQSSRYLVKRTGEKVFLECVQDMDHENMFWYRQDPGLGLRLIYFSYDVKMKEKGDIPEGYSVSREKKERFSLILESASTNQTSMYLCASSSTGQGDWEEKLFFGSGTQLSVL.

The V call is TRBV19, the J call TRBJ1-2; 9 nucleotides align to TRBD1. CDR3 length: 13 residues. V gave up 5 bases and J gave up 8 bases; unmatched junction bases: 6. The germline V gene has CDR1 LNHDA and CDR2 SQIVND (reference sequence). For the CDR3, the DNA is TGTGCCAGTAGTGAGGACAGGGGAACCGGCTACACCTTC. Its protein product is CASSEDRGTGYTF. The full variable domain, rest sourced from reference TRBV19 and TRBJ1-2, is DGGITQSPKYLFRKEGQNVTLSCEQNLNHDAMYWYRQDPGQGLRLIYYSQIVNDFQKGDIAEGYSVSREKKESFPLTVTSAQKNPTAFYLCASSEDRGTGYTFGSGTRLTVV.

This clone was seen only once. The gene calls are TRBV11-2 and TRBJ2-5; the D gene could be TRBD1 or TRBD2 (6 bases each). The CDR3 runs 14 residues. V dropped 1 base and J dropped 5 bases, with 11 bases sitting between them. Germline values: CDR1 SGHAT, CDR2 FQNNGV. The CDR3 here is CASSLVQGRETQYF. The DNA for the CDR3 is TGTGCCAGCAGCTTAGTGCAGGGGAGGGAGACCCAGTACTTC.

The chain uses TRBV18 and TRBJ1-1; the D is unclear. There are 14 residues in the CDR3. Germline assignment: CDR1 KGHSH and CDR2 LQKENI. V dropped 0 bases and J dropped 0 bases, with 5 bases sitting between them. Here the CDR3 reads CASSPPGLNTEAFF. The DNA for the CDR3 is TGTGCCAGCTCACCACCCGGGTTGAACACTGAAGCTTTCTTT.

This chain joins TRBV18 and TRBJ2-3, with D possibly being TRBD2 (6 bases). This CDR3 comprises 16 residues. The germline V gene has CDR1 KGHSH and CDR2 LQKENI. The V gene lost 0 bases and the J gene lost 2 bases, with 12 bases spanning the gap. The CDR3 reads CASSPPRRTTTDTQYF. DNA of the CDR3: TGTGCCAGCTCACCACCACGGAGGACTACCACAGATACGCAGTATTTT.